This T cell receptor (beta chain) comes out of a study of blood T cell repertoires in COVID-19. Study-wide background: COVID-19 samples from acute and convalescent phases originated in the United States, Italy and Spain.

Per the original methods: From reference gene primer amplification, estimates of nucleated cell counts were derived. Only in-frame clones appear in the TCRdb table, and some are missing; sequencing was by immunoSEQ multiplex PCR. V and J calls and clone size follow that table, whereas D and trimming were derived from the DNA. The sample shows hundreds of thousands of clones, roughly 90% of them seen only once. This CDR3 is built from 12 residues. V was clipped by 4 bases and J by 1 base, with 5 bases between them. Per germline, CDR1 SGHNT and CDR2 YYREEE (reference sequence). Those enrolled in Seattle joined during active infection and were followed longitudinally afterward.

This rearrangement joins TRBV5-4 to TRBJ1-1, with D uncertain. The clonotype originates from an older woman with COVID-19, enrolled during active disease. Sequencing was performed on peripheral blood. The CDR3 sequence: CASSRRNTEAFF. DNA for the CDR3: TGTGCCAGCAGCCGTAGGAACACTGAAGCTTTCTTT.